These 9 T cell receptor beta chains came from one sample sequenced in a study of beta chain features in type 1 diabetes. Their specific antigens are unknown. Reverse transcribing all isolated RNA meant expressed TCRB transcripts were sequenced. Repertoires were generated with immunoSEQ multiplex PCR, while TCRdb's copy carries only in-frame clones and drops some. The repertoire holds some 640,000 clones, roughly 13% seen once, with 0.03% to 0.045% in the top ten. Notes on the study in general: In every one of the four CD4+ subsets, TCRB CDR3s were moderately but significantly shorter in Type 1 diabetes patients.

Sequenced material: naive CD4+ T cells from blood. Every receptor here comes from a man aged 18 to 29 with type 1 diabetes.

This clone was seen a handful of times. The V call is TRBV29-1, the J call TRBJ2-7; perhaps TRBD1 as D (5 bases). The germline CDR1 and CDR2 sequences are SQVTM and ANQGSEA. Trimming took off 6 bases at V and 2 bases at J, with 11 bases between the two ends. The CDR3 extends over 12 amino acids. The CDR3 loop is CSVIGVTYEQYF. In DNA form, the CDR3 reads TGCAGCGTGATAGGGGTCACCTACGAGCAGTACTTC.

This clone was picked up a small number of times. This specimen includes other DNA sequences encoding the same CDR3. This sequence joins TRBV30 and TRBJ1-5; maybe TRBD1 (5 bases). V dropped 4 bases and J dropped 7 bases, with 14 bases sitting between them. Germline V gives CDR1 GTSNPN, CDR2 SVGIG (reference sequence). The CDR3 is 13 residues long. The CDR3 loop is CAWNQGGGQPQHF. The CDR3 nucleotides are TGTGCCTGGAACCAGGGCGGTGGGCAGCCCCAGCATTTT.

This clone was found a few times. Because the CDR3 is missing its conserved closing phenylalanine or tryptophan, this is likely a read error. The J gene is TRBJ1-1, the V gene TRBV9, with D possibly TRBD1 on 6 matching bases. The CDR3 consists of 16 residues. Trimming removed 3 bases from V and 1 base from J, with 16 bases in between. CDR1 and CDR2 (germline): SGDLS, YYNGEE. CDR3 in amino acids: CASSASQGSKNTEAFL. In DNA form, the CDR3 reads TGTGCCAGCAGCGCATCACAGGGTTCTAAGAACACTGAAGCTTTCTTA.

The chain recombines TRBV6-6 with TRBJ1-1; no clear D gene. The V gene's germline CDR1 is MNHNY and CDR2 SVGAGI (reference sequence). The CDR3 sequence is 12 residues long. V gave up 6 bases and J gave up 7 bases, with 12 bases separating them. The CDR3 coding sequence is TGTGCCAGCAGATTACTCGGTGTTGAAGCTTTCTTT. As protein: CASRLLGVEAFF.

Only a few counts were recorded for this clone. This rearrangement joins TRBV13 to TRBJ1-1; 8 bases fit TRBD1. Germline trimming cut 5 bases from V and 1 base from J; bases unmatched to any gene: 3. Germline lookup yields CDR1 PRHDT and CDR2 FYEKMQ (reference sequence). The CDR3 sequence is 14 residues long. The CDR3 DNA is TGTGCCAGCAGCCCGACAGGGGAGAACACTGAAGCTTTCTTT. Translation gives CASSPTGENTEAFF.

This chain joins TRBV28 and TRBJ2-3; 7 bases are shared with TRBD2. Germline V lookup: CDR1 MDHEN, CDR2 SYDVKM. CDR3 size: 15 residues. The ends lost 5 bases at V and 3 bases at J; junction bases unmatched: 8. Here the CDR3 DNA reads TGTGCCAGCAGTCGGGGAGGGCCCCAGACAGATACGCAGTATTTT. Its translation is CASSRGGPQTDTQYF.

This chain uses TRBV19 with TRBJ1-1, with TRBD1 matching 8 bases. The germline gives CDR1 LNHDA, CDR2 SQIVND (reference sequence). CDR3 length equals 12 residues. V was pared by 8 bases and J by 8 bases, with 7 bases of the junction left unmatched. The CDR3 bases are TGTGCCAGTTTGGAGCGGGACAGGGAAGCTTTCTTT. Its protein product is CASLERDREAFF.

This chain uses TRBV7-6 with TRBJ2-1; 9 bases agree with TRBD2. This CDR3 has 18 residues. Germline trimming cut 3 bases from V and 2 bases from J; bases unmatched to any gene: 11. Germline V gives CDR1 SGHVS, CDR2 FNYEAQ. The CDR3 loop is CASSLLRRVAGAYNEQFF. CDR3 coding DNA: TGTGCCAGCAGCTTGCTACGAAGGGTAGCGGGGGCCTACAATGAGCAGTTCTTC.

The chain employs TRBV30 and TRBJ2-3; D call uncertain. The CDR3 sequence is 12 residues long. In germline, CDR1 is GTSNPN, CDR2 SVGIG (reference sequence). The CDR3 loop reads CGSSRSTDTQYF. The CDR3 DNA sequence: TGTGGCTCGTCACGTAGCACAGATACGCAGTATTTT.